Following are 5 T cell receptor beta chains from one sample sequenced in a study of blood T cell repertoires in COVID-19. Assay used: immunoSEQ multiplex PCR; TCRdb lists only in-frame clones, some missing. Of about 93,000 clones in the sample, around four fifths are singletons; the top ten hold 15% to 20%. Sample: peripheral blood. The receptor source for this set is a human donor in a cohort sampled during active COVID-19.

This chain joins TRBV7-9 and TRBJ2-1; a weak D match, TRBD1 (6 bases). Trimming removed 1 base from V and 0 bases from J, with 13 bases in between. The CDR3 has 17 amino acids. Germline values: CDR1 SEHNR, CDR2 FQNEAQ (reference sequence). The chain's CDR3 is CASSLDLTGRSYNEQFF. CDR3 DNA sequence: TGTGCCAGCAGCTTAGACCTGACAGGCCGCTCCTACAATGAGCAGTTCTTC.

The chain uses TRBV6-6 and TRBJ1-3, with 7 bases identical to TRBD1. The junction had 9 bases not matched to a gene; V was cut back by 6 bases and J by 4 bases. CDR1 and CDR2 (germline): MNHNY, SVGAGI (reference sequence). The CDR3 runs 15 residues. This CDR3 reads CASRDRVFYGNTIYF. DNA of the CDR3: TGTGCCAGCAGAGACAGGGTTTTCTACGGAAACACCATATATTTT.

This clone was seen just once. The chain couples TRBV6-6 to TRBJ2-1, with 12 bases lining up with TRBD2. V lost 5 bases to trimming and J lost 4 bases; unmatched junction nucleotides: 9. The CDR3 spans 17 residues. CDR1 is MNHNY and CDR2 is SVGAGI in the germline V gene (reference sequence). The CDR3 protein is CASSHPSGRALYNEQFF. CDR3 coding DNA: TGTGCCAGCAGTCACCCTAGCGGGAGGGCCCTTTACAATGAGCAGTTCTTC.

The chain has TRBV3-1 (or the pseudogene TRBV3-2) and TRBJ2-7; TRBD2 aligns across 10 bases. Germline-derived CDR1 and CDR2 are LGHDT and YNNKEL (reference sequence). The CDR3 has 17 amino acids. With 1 base clipped from V and 5 bases from J, the junction kept 11 bases outside the gene matches. CDR3 loop: CASSQGPLAGVRDEQYF. The CDR3 DNA reads TGTGCCAGCAGCCAAGGCCCCCTAGCGGGAGTCCGCGACGAGCAGTACTTC.

The chain joins TRBV2 to TRBJ1-2; the D gene is possibly TRBD1 (6 bases). This CDR3 has 14 amino acids. Germline values: CDR1 SNHLY, CDR2 FYNNEI. Between the trimmed V and J ends, which lost 4 bases and 0 bases, there was a span of 9 bases. In nucleotides, the CDR3 is TGTGCCAGCAGTGGTACAGGGTCTAACTATGGCTACACCTTC. Its translation is CASSGTGSNYGYTF.